This T cell receptor beta chain derives from a study of CD8 T cells in ankylosing spondylitis. This clonotype came up a few times. Its target is unknown. Construction of TCR beta libraries was performed using quantitative 5'-RACE with molecular barcodes. TCRdb re-called the 5' RACE reads with MiXCR, one entry per CDR3 protein. The sample shows over 450,000 distinct CDR3 sequences, about 13% of them seen only once. With V trimmed by 5 bases and J by 0 bases, 7 bases remained unmatched. CDR3 length equals 16 residues. CDR1 and CDR2 (germline): DFQATT, SNEGSKA (reference sequence). Whole-study results and caveats: There was reportedly significant enrichment of clones that were disease-linked in matched ankylosing spondylitis synovial fluid. Relatively rare in peripheral blood, disease-linked clones were also CD8+. Roughly eight highly homologous variants made up a TCR beta motif that seemed to typify ankylosing spondylitis blood. A subset of motif variants has previously been described in the synovial fluid and blood of reactive arthritis.

This sequence joins TRBV20-1 and TRBJ2-6; the match to TRBD1 covers 7 bases. This sequence was found in a male donor with ankylosing spondylitis. The source material was blood, either unsorted or a sorted T cell fraction (not recorded which). Written as DNA, the CDR3 is TGCAGTGCTTTTGGACAGGACAGCTCTGGGGCCAACGTCCTGACTTTC. Residues: CSAFGQDSSGANVLTF.